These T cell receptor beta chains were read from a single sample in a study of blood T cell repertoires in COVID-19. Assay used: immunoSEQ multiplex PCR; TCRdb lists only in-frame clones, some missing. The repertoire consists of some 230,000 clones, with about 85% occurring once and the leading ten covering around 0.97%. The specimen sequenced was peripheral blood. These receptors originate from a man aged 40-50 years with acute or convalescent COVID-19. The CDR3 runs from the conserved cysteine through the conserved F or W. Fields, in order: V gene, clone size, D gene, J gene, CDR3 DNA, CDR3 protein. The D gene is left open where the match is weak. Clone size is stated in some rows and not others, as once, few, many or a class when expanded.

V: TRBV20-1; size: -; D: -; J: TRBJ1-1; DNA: TGCAGTGCTACGGGAACTGAAGCTTTCTTT; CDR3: CSATGTEAFF
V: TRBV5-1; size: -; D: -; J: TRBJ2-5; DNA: TGCGCCAGTACTACTACCTCCCTCTTTGAGACCCAGTACTTC; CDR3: CASTTTSLFETQYF
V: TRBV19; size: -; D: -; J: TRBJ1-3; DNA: TGTGCCACCAAACCCCAGGGACTTGGAAACACCATATATTTT; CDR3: CATKPQGLGNTIYF
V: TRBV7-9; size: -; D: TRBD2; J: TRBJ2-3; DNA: TGTGCCAGCAGCTTTAGCGGGGAGAGCACAGATACGCAGTATTTT; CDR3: CASSFSGESTDTQYF
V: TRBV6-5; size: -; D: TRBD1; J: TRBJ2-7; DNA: TGTGCCAGCAATAACGGACAGGCTAGTAACGAGCAGTACTTC; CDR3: CASNNGQASNEQYF
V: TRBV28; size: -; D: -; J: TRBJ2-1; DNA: TGTGCCAGCAGTCTACCCGGGACTTACAATGAGCAGTTCTTC; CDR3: CASSLPGTYNEQFF
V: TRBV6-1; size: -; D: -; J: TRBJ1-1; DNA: TGTGCCAGCAGTGAAGGGGGGGGCTATGACACTGAAGCTTTCTTT; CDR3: CASSEGGGYDTEAFF
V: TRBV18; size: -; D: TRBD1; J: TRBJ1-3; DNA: TGTGCCAGCTCACCAGTTACAGGGGGCCCTGGAAACACCATATATTTT; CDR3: CASSPVTGGPGNTIYF
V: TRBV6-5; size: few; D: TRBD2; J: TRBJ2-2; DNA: TGTGCCAGCAGACGACTAGCGGGAAACACCGGGGAGCTGTTTTTT; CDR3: CASRRLAGNTGELFF
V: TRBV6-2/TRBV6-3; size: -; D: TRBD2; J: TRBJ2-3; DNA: TGTGCCAGCAGTTACGATCCGCGGGGGGGTGCAGATACGCAGTATTTT; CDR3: CASSYDPRGGADTQYF
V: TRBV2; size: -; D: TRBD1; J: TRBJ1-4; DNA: TGTGCCAGCAGGCAGGGGGCTAATGAAAAACTGTTTTTT; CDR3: CASRQGANEKLFF
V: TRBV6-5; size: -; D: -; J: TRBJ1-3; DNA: TGTGCCAGCAGCAAAGGAAACACCATATATTTT; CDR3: CASSKGNTIYF
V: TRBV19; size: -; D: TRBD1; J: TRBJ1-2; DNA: TGTGCCAGTAGTCCTCTACAGAGGGGGCGCGGGGACTATGGCTACACCTTC; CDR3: CASSPLQRGRGDYGYTF
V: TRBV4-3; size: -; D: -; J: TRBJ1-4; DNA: TGCGCCAGCAGCCCAGTAGCCGTGAGCGTCACTAATGAAAAACTGTTTTTT; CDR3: CASSPVAVSVTNEKLFF
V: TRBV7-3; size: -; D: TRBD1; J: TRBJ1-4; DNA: TGTGCCAGCAGCTTTCCGACCGGGACAGCTTTTAATGAAAAACTGTTTTTT; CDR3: CASSFPTGTAFNEKLFF
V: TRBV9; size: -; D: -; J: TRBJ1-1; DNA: TGTGCCAGCAGTCGTACTGGGACATCATTCGCCGAAGCTTTCTTT; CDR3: CASSRTGTSFAEAFF
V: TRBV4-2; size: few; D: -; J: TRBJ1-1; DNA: TGTGCCAGCAGCCGCGAACAGGGCGCAGGCACTGAAGCTTTCTTT; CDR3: CASSREQGAGTEAFF
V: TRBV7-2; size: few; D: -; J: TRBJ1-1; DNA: TGTGCCAGCAGTCCCCGCGTAGACACTGAAGCTTTCTTT; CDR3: CASSPRVDTEAFF
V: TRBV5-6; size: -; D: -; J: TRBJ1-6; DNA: TGTGCCAGCAGCTTAGGACAGAAAAATTCACCCCTCCACTTT; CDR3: CASSLGQKNSPLHF
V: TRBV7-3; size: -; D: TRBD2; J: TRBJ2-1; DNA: TGTGCCAGCAGCAGACTTGGACTAGCCACCGAGCAGTTCTTC; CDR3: CASSRLGLATEQFF
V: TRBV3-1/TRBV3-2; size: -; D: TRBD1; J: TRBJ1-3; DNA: TGTGCCAGCAGCCAAGCGGACAGGGGTGGAAACACCATATATTTT; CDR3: CASSQADRGGNTIYF
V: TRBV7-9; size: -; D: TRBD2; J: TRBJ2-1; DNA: TGTGCCAGCAGCCCCGCGAGGGCAGGACTAGCGGGGACCTACAATGAGCAGTTCTTC; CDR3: CASSPARAGLAGTYNEQFF
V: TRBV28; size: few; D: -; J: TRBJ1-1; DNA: TGTGCCAGCAGTTTTAATACAGGGTGGACTGAAGCTTTCTTT; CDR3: CASSFNTGWTEAFF
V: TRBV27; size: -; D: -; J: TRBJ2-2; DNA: TGTGCCAGCAGTCCCCCGAATCGGGACACCGGGGAGCTGTTTTTT; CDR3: CASSPPNRDTGELFF
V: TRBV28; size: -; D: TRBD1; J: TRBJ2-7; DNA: TGTGCCAGCAGCACCGGGACAGCTTGGTTGGGGGACGAGCAGTACTTC; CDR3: CASSTGTAWLGDEQYF
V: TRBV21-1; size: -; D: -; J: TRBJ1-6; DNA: TGTGCCAGCAGTTACAGACCAAGCTCCTATAATTCACCCCTCCACTTT; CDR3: CASSYRPSSYNSPLHF
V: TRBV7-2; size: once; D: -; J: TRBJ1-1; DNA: TGTGCCAGCAGCTTAAGGCAGCGCAACACTGAAGCTTTCTTT; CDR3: CASSLRQRNTEAFF
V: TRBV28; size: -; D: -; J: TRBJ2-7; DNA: TGTGCCAGCAGTTTCCCCACTCCCTACGAGCAGTACTTC; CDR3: CASSFPTPYEQYF
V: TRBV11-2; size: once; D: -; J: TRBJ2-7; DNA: TGTGCCAGCAGCTTAGATGGGGGCAGGGAAGGCGAGCAGTACTTC; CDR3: CASSLDGGREGEQYF
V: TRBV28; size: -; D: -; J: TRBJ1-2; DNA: TGTGCCAGCAGCACAACGACAGCTTATGGCTACACCTTC; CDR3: CASSTTTAYGYTF
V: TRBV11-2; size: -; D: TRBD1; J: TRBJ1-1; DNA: TGTGCCAGCAGCGGAGGGACAGGGGAAAACACTGAAGCTTTCTTT; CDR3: CASSGGTGENTEAFF
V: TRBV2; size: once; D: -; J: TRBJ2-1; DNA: TGTGCCAGCAGTGAGGTCAGTCAGTTCTTC; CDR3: CASSEVSQFF
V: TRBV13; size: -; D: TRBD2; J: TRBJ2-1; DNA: TGTGCCAGCAGCTTAGACGTGACTAGCGGGGCAGAGGAGCAGTTCTTC; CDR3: CASSLDVTSGAEEQFF
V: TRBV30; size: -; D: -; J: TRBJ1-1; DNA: TGTGCCTGGACTGTAGGTCGGGGTTTCACTGAAGCTTTCTTT; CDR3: CAWTVGRGFTEAFF
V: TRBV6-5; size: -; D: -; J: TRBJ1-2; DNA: TGTGCCAGCAGTTACTCCGGGGGGGCGAAGGGTGGCTACACCTTC; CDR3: CASSYSGGAKGGYTF
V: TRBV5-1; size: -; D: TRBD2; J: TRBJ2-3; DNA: TGCGCCAGCAGCTTTAGCGGGGGAGGGGATACGCAGTATTTT; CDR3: CASSFSGGGDTQYF
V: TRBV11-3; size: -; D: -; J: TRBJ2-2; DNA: TGTGCCAGCAGCTTAGATGGGGGGACCGGGGAGCTGTTTTTT; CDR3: CASSLDGGTGELFF